The rows below give T cell receptor beta chains drawn from one sample of a study of identical twins. TCRdb analysed the 5' RACE reads with MiXCR anew, one entry per CDR3 protein. This table holds around 490,000 distinct CDR3 sequences, about a fifth found once. The same data also went into a second study, on yellow fever vaccine responses in identical twins.

Sequenced sample: CD4+ T cells sorted from blood. Receptor source: a woman between 18 and 29 years old in good health. CDR3s include the opening cysteine and the closing phenylalanine or tryptophan. Fields, in order: V gene, J gene, D gene, clone size, CDR3 protein, CDR3 DNA. D genes are given only for firm matches. The size of a clone is reported for some rows only, either as once, few or many, or as a class for expanded clones.

TRBV7-8	TRBJ2-2	TRBD2	few	CASSLRGRADTGELFF	TGTGCCAGCAGCTTACGCGGGAGGGCGGACACCGGGGAGCTGTTTTTT
TRBV10-1	TRBJ2-3	TRBD2	once	CATKALAGGTDTQYF	TGCGCCACCAAGGCCTTAGCGGGGGGGACAGATACGCAGTATTTT
TRBV27	TRBJ1-1	.	few	CASSPRSGNTEAFF	TGTGCCAGCAGTCCGCGGTCAGGGAACACTGAAGCTTTCTTT
TRBV4-2	TRBJ2-1	.	.	CASSQEGAVKANEQFF	TGTGCCAGCAGCCAAGAGGGAGCGGTCAAGGCGAATGAGCAGTTCTTC
TRBV5-4	TRBJ2-5	.	.	CASSLGGGSKETQYF	TGTGCCAGCAGCCTTGGAGGGGGATCGAAAGAGACCCAGTACTTC
TRBV29-1	TRBJ2-6	.	.	CSVLVAGANVLTF	TGCAGCGTCCTAGTAGCTGGGGCCAACGTCCTGACTTTC
TRBV28	TRBJ2-1	TRBD1	.	CASSQRDRDSEQFF	TGTGCCAGCAGCCAGCGGGACAGGGATAGTGAGCAGTTCTTC
TRBV27	TRBJ2-5	.	.	CASSFSGRYSQETQYF	TGTGCCAGCAGTTTTTCGGGAAGGTATAGCCAAGAGACCCAGTACTTC
TRBV24-1	TRBJ2-3	TRBD1	.	CATTRQGEPADTQYF	TGTGCCACGACCCGACAGGGCGAGCCGGCAGATACGCAGTATTTT
TRBV11-2	TRBJ2-2	TRBD2	.	CASSPTSGGAGTGELFF	TGTGCCAGCAGCCCGACTAGCGGGGGGGCGGGGACCGGGGAGCTGTTTTTT
TRBV29-1	TRBJ2-5	.	.	CSADRVGETQYF	TGCAGCGCTGATAGGGTCGGCGAGACCCAGTACTTC
TRBV19	TRBJ1-1	.	.	CASGRSVDTEAFF	TGTGCCAGTGGAAGATCAGTGGACACTGAAGCTTTCTTT
TRBV10-3	TRBJ2-3	.	.	CAIGLGSDTQYF	TGTGCCATCGGACTTGGCTCAGATACGCAGTATTTT
TRBV10-3	TRBJ2-1	TRBD2	.	CAIKGTTYNEQFF	TGTGCCATCAAGGGGACTACCTACAATGAGCAGTTCTTC
TRBV20-1	TRBJ2-3	TRBD1	.	CSARRGGAEDTQYF	TGCAGTGCTAGAAGAGGGGGCGCCGAAGATACGCAGTATTTT
TRBV7-2	TRBJ2-1	.	few	CASSELQSQQFF	TGTGCCAGCAGCGAACTACAATCTCAGCAGTTCTTC
TRBV28	TRBJ2-7	TRBD2	few	CASSFIGGNYEQYF	TGTGCCAGCAGTTTCATCGGGGGGAACTACGAGCAGTACTTC
TRBV5-1	TRBJ2-5	TRBD2	few	CASSWRPGLAGARPRDQYF	TGCGCCAGCAGCTGGAGACCGGGACTAGCGGGGGCCCGTCCAAGGGACCAGTACTTC
TRBV28	TRBJ2-7	TRBD2	.	CASSLSGDGFYEQYF	TGTGCCAGCAGCTTAAGCGGGGACGGCTTCTACGAGCAGTACTTC
TRBV20-1	TRBJ1-5	.	.	CSATKGGSNQPQHF	TGCAGTGCTACTAAGGGGGGGAGCAATCAGCCCCAGCATTTT
TRBV9	TRBJ2-2	TRBD2	.	CASDTSGSVTGELFF	TGTGCCAGCGATACTAGCGGGAGTGTCACCGGGGAGCTGTTTTTT
TRBV12-3/TRBV12-4	TRBJ1-2	.	few	CASSRGHPNYGYTF	TGTGCCAGCAGCCGTGGACACCCTAACTATGGCTACACCTTC
TRBV18	TRBJ2-5	.	.	CASSPPNGQETQYF	TGTGCCAGCTCACCACCGAACGGCCAAGAGACCCAGTACTTC
TRBV10-3	TRBJ2-7	TRBD1	.	CAISEAGRTGGDEQYF	TGTGCCATCAGTGAGGCAGGCCGGACAGGGGGCGACGAGCAGTACTTC
TRBV18	TRBJ2-3	.	few	CASSLIRADTQYF	TGTGCCAGCTCACTCATCAGGGCAGATACGCAGTATTTT
TRBV5-1	TRBJ1-1	.	few	CASSYSDSQNTEAFF	TGCGCCAGCAGCTACTCGGACAGCCAGAACACTGAAGCTTTCTTT
TRBV5-5	TRBJ2-5	.	.	CASSWGDLGGGETQYF	TGTGCCAGCAGCTGGGGTGATTTGGGGGGCGGCGAGACCCAGTACTTC
TRBV20-1	TRBJ1-4	.	few	CSGPLGEKLFF	TGCAGTGGACCGTTAGGGGAAAAACTGTTTTTT
TRBV24-1	TRBJ2-5	.	.	CATSDLFVAPKGQETQYF	TGTGCCACCAGTGATTTGTTCGTGGCGCCAAAGGGCCAAGAGACCCAGTACTTC
TRBV2	TRBJ2-7	TRBD2	.	CACSGTSGRASASYEQYF	TGTGCCTGCAGTGGGACTAGCGGGAGGGCCTCAGCGTCCTACGAGCAGTACTTC
TRBV7-9	TRBJ2-1	.	.	CGFGFRGSEQFF	TGTGGTTTCGGCTTTCGGGGAAGTGAGCAGTTCTTC
TRBV11-1	TRBJ2-7	.	.	CASSLDAVSSYEQYF	TGTGCCAGCAGCTTAGATGCGGTGAGCTCCTACGAGCAGTACTTC
TRBV15	TRBJ2-5	.	few	CATTQGSLAETQYF	TGTGCCACCACTCAGGGTAGTCTAGCAGAGACCCAGTACTTC
TRBV11-2	TRBJ2-5	.	.	CASSLRREGWGETQYF	TGTGCCAGCAGCTTGAGGCGGGAAGGGTGGGGAGAGACCCAGTACTTC
TRBV5-1	TRBJ2-7	.	.	CASTRNFASPYEQYF	TGCGCCAGCACCCGCAATTTCGCTTCCCCCTACGAGCAGTACTTC
TRBV19	TRBJ2-1	.	.	CASSILGGNEQFF	TGTGCCAGTAGTATTTTAGGAGGTAATGAGCAGTTCTTC
TRBV12-3/TRBV12-4	TRBJ2-3	.	.	CASSPSRRTQYF	TGTGCCAGCAGCCCCTCGCGGAGGACGCAGTATTTT
TRBV3-1	TRBJ2-7	TRBD1	many	CASCRTGDDEQYF	TGTGCCAGCTGTCGGACAGGGGACGACGAGCAGTACTTC
TRBV24-1	TRBJ2-1	TRBD2	few	CATSDFTSGHNEQFF	TGTGCCACCAGTGATTTTACTAGCGGACACAATGAGCAGTTCTTC
TRBV5-1	TRBJ2-7	.	.	CASSLDYWAYEQYF	TGCGCCAGCAGCTTGGATTACTGGGCCTACGAGCAGTACTTC
TRBV3-1	TRBJ2-5	TRBD1	few	CASSPRGTGEKETQYF	TGTGCCAGCAGCCCACGAGGGACAGGAGAAAAAGAGACCCAGTACTTC
TRBV4-1	TRBJ2-3	.	.	CASSQDQSGSGMSQYF	TGCGCCAGCAGCCAAGATCAATCAGGGTCAGGGATGTCGCAGTATTTT
TRBV12-3/TRBV12-4	TRBJ2-3	TRBD2	.	CASSFSSSGRARTDTQYF	TGTGCCAGCAGTTTTTCGTCTAGCGGGAGGGCCAGGACAGATACGCAGTATTTT
TRBV4-2	TRBJ2-3	TRBD2	few	CASSQDGSGRDDTQYF	TGTGCCAGCAGCCAAGACGGTAGCGGGAGGGATGATACGCAGTATTTT
TRBV24-1	TRBJ1-1	.	few	CATSDGGWTEAFF	TGTGCCACCAGTGACGGGGGATGGACTGAAGCTTTCTTT
TRBV11-2	TRBJ1-4	.	few	CASSLWGGGGEKLFF	TGTGCCAGCAGCTTATGGGGGGGCGGAGGTGAAAAACTGTTTTTT
TRBV6-5	TRBJ1-6	.	.	CASSYGQLLNSPLHF	TGTGCCAGCAGTTACGGTCAGCTCCTAAATTCACCCCTCCACTTT
TRBV11-3	TRBJ2-7	TRBD2	.	CASSRTRVYEQYF	TGTGCCAGCAGCCGGACTAGGGTCTACGAGCAGTACTTC
TRBV15	TRBJ1-5	.	.	CATSSGGDRAIQPQHF	TGTGCCACCAGCAGCGGGGGGGATCGTGCAATTCAGCCCCAGCATTTT
TRBV11-2	TRBJ2-7	.	.	CASSELGHGYEQYF	TGTGCCAGCAGCGAGCTAGGCCACGGCTACGAGCAGTACTTC
TRBV9	TRBJ2-1	TRBD2	.	CASSVAPGLALTPYNEQFF	TGTGCCAGCAGCGTAGCCCCAGGACTAGCGTTGACCCCCTACAATGAGCAGTTCTTC
TRBV12-3/TRBV12-4	TRBJ2-7	.	.	CASSLAIHEQYF	TGTGCCAGCAGTTTAGCTATTCACGAGCAGTACTTC
TRBV2	TRBJ2-1	TRBD2	.	CASSDPTLAGGPEEQFF	TGTGCCAGCAGTGACCCTACACTAGCGGGAGGGCCCGAGGAGCAGTTCTTC
TRBV6-1	TRBJ1-1	.	.	CASSEYTLQVTEAFF	TGTGCCAGCAGTGAATACACACTCCAGGTCACTGAAGCTTTCTTT